This entry lists 19 T cell receptor beta chains sequenced from one sample in a study of shared clonotypes between healthy human individuals. Clones were read by immunoSEQ multiplex PCR, and TCRdb kept only the in-frame ones, dropping some. The sample gives under 750,000 clones, over 55% of which show up once; about 1.7% is in the top ten. Sequenced input: memory CD4+ T cells sorted from blood. As for subset: CD45RA-negative fraction. These receptors were obtained from a woman aged 25-40 years in good health.

V is TRBV11-3 and J is TRBJ2-1; 8 bases match TRBD2. The germline gives CDR1 SGHNT, CDR2 YENEEA. V lost 5 bases, J lost 11 bases, and 8 bases stayed unmatched. The CDR3 sequence is 13 residues long. This chain's CDR3 is CASSRPGLDKQFF. DNA of the CDR3: TGTGCCAGCAGCAGACCGGGACTAGACAAGCAGTTCTTC.

The gene calls are TRBV19 and TRBJ1-1; 8 nucleotides match TRBD1. After removal of 5 bases from V and 9 bases from J, the junction contained 11 bases not matched to a gene. Per germline, CDR1 LNHDA and CDR2 SQIVND (reference sequence). The CDR3 contains 14 residues. The CDR3: CASSFRDRPGKAFF. The CDR3, as DNA: TGTGCCAGTAGTTTCCGGGACAGGCCGGGGAAAGCTTTCTTT. Full variable domain (missing parts from reference TRBV19 and TRBJ1-1): DGGITQSPKYLFRKEGQNVTLSCEQNLNHDAMYWYRQDPGQGLRLIYYSQIVNDFQKGDIAEGYSVSREKKESFPLTVTSAQKNPTAFYLCASSFRDRPGKAFFGQGTRLTVV.

The chain is built from TRBV5-1 and TRBJ1-2; D remains ambiguous. Trimming took off 4 bases at V and 8 bases at J, with 12 bases between the two ends. Per germline, CDR1 SGHRS and CDR2 YFSETQ. The CDR3 contains 12 residues. CDR3 in DNA: TGCGCCAGCAGCCCTCAAGAAGAAGGCTACACCTTC. This sequence encodes CASSPQEEGYTF.

The chain has TRBV5-1 and TRBJ2-7; no reliable D call. This CDR3 comprises 10 residues. The germline CDR1 and CDR2 sequences are SGHRS and YFSETQ. The CDR3 DNA reads TGCGCCAGCAGCAACACCTCACTCCAGGTC. Protein product: CASSNTSLQV.

The J gene is TRBJ2-4, the V gene TRBV6-6; possibly TRBD2 for D (6 bases). CDR1 and CDR2 from the germline V gene are MNHNY and SVGAGI (reference sequence). The CDR3 runs 15 residues. With 7 bases removed from V and 7 bases from J, the gap between germline ends came to 20 bases. This CDR3 reads CASTQTDGSSNIQYF. In DNA, the CDR3 is TGTGCCAGCACCCAAACCGACGGGAGTAGTAACATTCAGTACTTC.

This sequence joins TRBV7-6 and TRBJ2-3, with TRBD2 identical over 9 bases. From germline, CDR1 is SGHVS and CDR2 FNYEAQ. The CDR3 runs 17 residues. With 2 bases clipped from V and 0 bases from J, the junction kept 6 bases outside the gene matches. The CDR3, as DNA: TGTGCCAGCAGCTTAAGCGGGAGGAGGACTAGCACAGATACGCAGTATTTT. This gives the protein CASSLSGRRTSTDTQYF.

This clone turned up a few times. The chain couples TRBV7-2 to TRBJ2-7, with 10 bases aligning to TRBD1. This CDR3 spans 15 amino acids. CDR1 and CDR2 (germline): SGHTA, FQGNSA. The junction had 6 bases not matched to a gene; V was cut back by 4 bases and J by 3 bases. The CDR3 DNA reads TGTGCCAGCAGCTCCGCCGGGACAGGGGTCTACGAGCAGTACTTC. It specifies CASSSAGTGVYEQYF.

Ten or more counts support this clone. The chain combines TRBV6-5 with TRBJ2-3; D might be TRBD1 or TRBD2, each matching 5 bases. The ends were cut back, 5 bases at V and 0 bases at J, with 12 bases in the middle. Germline values: CDR1 MNHEY, CDR2 SVGAGI. The CDR3 runs 15 residues. The CDR3 DNA is TGTGCCAGCAGTCTCGGGACGGGAAGCACAGATACGCAGTATTTT. This gives the protein CASSLGTGSTDTQYF.

The rearrangement links TRBV18 to TRBJ2-1; possibly TRBD1 or TRBD2 for D (5 bases each). V was pared by 7 bases and J by 4 bases, with 20 bases between. The CDR3 contains 16 residues. The germline CDR1 and CDR2 sequences are KGHSH and LQKENI. In DNA form, the CDR3 reads TGTGCCAGCTGCGAGCTGGGGGACCTTATGTACAATGAGCAGTTCTTC. Translation: CASCELGDLMYNEQFF.

This clone occurred a few times. Other DNA sequences in this sample translate to the same CDR3. This chain links TRBV6-1 with TRBJ1-3; D uncertain. The V gene's germline CDR1 is MNHNS and CDR2 SASEGT. V lost 1 base, J lost 0 bases, and 7 bases lay in between. There are 15 residues in the CDR3. In nucleotides, the CDR3 is TGTGCCAGCAGTGAAGGCCCTCTCTCTGGAAACACCATATATTTT. This translates into CASSEGPLSGNTIYF.

This clone was seen a few times. This chain connects TRBV5-4 to TRBJ2-1, with a weak D call TRBD2 (5 bases). V lost 1 base and J 7 bases, leaving 9 bases between the germline ends. Germline values: CDR1 SGHNT, CDR2 YYREEE (reference sequence). The CDR3 length is 13 residues. As DNA, the CDR3 is TGTGCCAGCAGCTTGCGACTAAGGAATGAGCAGTTCTTC. Amino acid sequence: CASSLRLRNEQFF. Looking up the rest from reference TRBV5-4 and TRBJ2-1 gives the full variable domain: ETGVTQSPTHLIKTRGQQVTLRCSSQSGHNTVSWYQQALGQGPQFIFQYYREEENGRGNFPPRFSGLQFPNYSSELNVNALELDDSALYLCASSLRLRNEQFFGPGTRLTVL.

The gene calls are TRBV21-1 and TRBJ2-7; TRBD2 was called by the table and not checked on the DNA. TRBV21-1 is an annotated pseudogene. The length of the CDR3 is 11 residues. The CDR3 coding sequence is TGTGCCAGCAGCTGGTTAGCAGAAAAAGGCTTC. Its translation is CASSWLAEKGF.

This chain connects TRBV4-2 to TRBJ1-2; tentatively, D is TRBD1 (5 bases). Germline lookup yields CDR1 LGHNA and CDR2 YNFKEQ. There are 15 residues in the CDR3. V gave up 0 bases and J gave up 0 bases, with 8 bases separating them. This chain's CDR3 is CASSQESGTNYGYTF. The CDR3 DNA is TGTGCCAGCAGCCAAGAGTCAGGGACTAACTATGGCTACACCTTC.

This clone was detected only a few times. The identical CDR3 is also encoded by other nucleotide sequences in the sample. This chain links TRBV7-9 with TRBJ1-4; no clear D gene. With 3 bases removed from V and 5 bases from J, the gap between germline ends came to 10 bases. Germline V CDR1 and CDR2: SEHNR, FQNEAQ (reference sequence). This CDR3 is 14 amino acids long. The CDR3 loop reads CASSFDGGNEKLFF. DNA of the CDR3: TGTGCCAGCAGCTTCGATGGTGGAAATGAAAAACTGTTTTTT.

This clone was detected once. A far larger clone is off by one base, so a read error is likely. The same CDR3 is also encoded by other DNA sequences in this sample. The chain carries TRBV29-1 and TRBJ2-3; D may be TRBD2 (5 bases). From germline, CDR1 is SQVTM and CDR2 ANQGSEA. CDR3 length: 13 amino acids. Written as DNA, the CDR3 is TGTAGCGTTGAGTTAGCCCACACAGATACGCAGTATTTT. Protein sequence: CSVELAHTDTQYF.

This chain connects TRBV2 to TRBJ2-1; TRBD2 matches at 7 bases. In germline, CDR1 is SNHLY, CDR2 FYNNEI. The length of the CDR3 is 18 residues. J was trimmed by 2 bases and V by 4 bases; bases with no gene match: 14. CDR3 bases: TGTGCCAGCAGTGTCCGCAGGGCCGGGACTACAACCTACAATGAGCAGTTCTTC. Its translation: CASSVRRAGTTTYNEQFF.

The chain uses TRBV6-1 and TRBJ2-5; the D gene is possibly TRBD1 (6 bases). The CDR3 has 15 amino acids. Germline-derived CDR1 and CDR2 are MNHNS and SASEGT. V was trimmed by 2 bases and J by 0 bases, leaving 10 bases between them. The CDR3 bases are TGTGCCAGCAGTGAAACCCAGGGGAACCAAGAGACCCAGTACTTC. This translates into CASSETQGNQETQYF.

The chain couples TRBV14 to TRBJ1-1; 10 nucleotides line up with TRBD1. Germline trimming cut 4 bases from V and 2 bases from J; bases unmatched to any gene: 4. Germline V gene lookup returns CDR1 SGHDN and CDR2 FVKESK. The CDR3 has 15 residues. The chain's CDR3 is CASSPRTGGNTEAFF. CDR3 nucleotide sequence: TGTGCCAGCAGCCCTCGGACAGGGGGAAACACTGAAGCTTTCTTT.

The chain's CDR3 is CASSLIIQGNKYGYTF. CDR3 sequence (DNA): TGTGCCAGCAGTTTAATTATCCAGGGCAACAAATATGGCTACACCTTC. The gene calls are TRBV28 and TRBJ1-2; TRBD1 might be the D (5 bases). This CDR3 region has 16 residues. Germline values: CDR1 MDHEN, CDR2 SYDVKM. Trimming pared 2 bases from V and 5 bases from J, leaving 18 bases between.